The 27 T cell receptor beta chains below all came from one sample that was sequenced in a study of cytomegalovirus exposure and HLA in healthy donors. 60 Vbeta and 13 Jbeta primers were used in PCR. Using immunoSEQ multiplex PCR, the repertoire was profiled, and TCRdb retains in-frame clones only, with some absent. The sample holds around 130,000 clones, about two thirds seen once. The sample comprised PBMCs. The source is a woman in her sixties or seventies in good health and CMV-seropositive.

The chain employs TRBV9 and TRBJ2-7; 10 bases fit TRBD2. CDR1 and CDR2 from the germline V gene are SGDLS and YYNGEE. The CDR3 loop spans 15 amino acids. V was clipped by 1 base and J by 3 bases; unmatched bases: 4. In nucleotides, the CDR3 is TGTGCCAGCAGCGTAACTAGCGGGGCCCACTACGAGCAGTACTTC. Amino acids: CASSVTSGAHYEQYF.

This clone came up a few times. This CDR3 is CASSLGQGRNSPLHF. CDR3 bases: TGCGCCAGCAGCTTGGGACAGGGTAGGAATTCACCCCTCCACTTT. The chain is built from TRBV5-1 and TRBJ1-6, with 7 bases fitting TRBD1. Germline CDR1 is SGHRS and CDR2 is YFSETQ. The CDR3 sequence is 15 residues long. With V trimmed by 0 bases and J by 7 bases, 4 bases remained unmatched.

This chain links TRBV9 with TRBJ1-1; D uncertain. The germline V and J ends were trimmed by 0 bases and 2 bases, with 11 bases remaining between them. The CDR3 consists of 15 residues. Germline V CDR1 and CDR2: SGDLS, YYNGEE. The CDR3 DNA is TGTGCCAGCAGCGTAGCCCCAGGAGGAAACACTGAAGCTTTCTTT. It translates to CASSVAPGGNTEAFF.

The gene calls are TRBV6-5 and TRBJ2-5; a weak D match, TRBD1 (6 bases). V was trimmed by 7 bases and J by 1 base, leaving 13 bases between them. This CDR3 contains 14 residues. Germline V lookup: CDR1 MNHEY, CDR2 SVGAGI. In DNA form, the CDR3 reads TGTGCCAGCACCCCAGCGACAGGCCAAGAGACCCAGTACTTC. Protein product: CASTPATGQETQYF.

In this sample, this clone turned up once. The genes are TRBV10-3 and TRBJ1-2; possible D gene TRBD1, 6 bases. Germline V gene data show CDR1 as ENHRY and CDR2 as SYGVKD. The length of the CDR3 is 13 residues. The ends were cut back, 2 bases at V and 2 bases at J, with 6 bases in the middle. In DNA form, the CDR3 reads TGTGCCATCAGTGAGACAGGGAACTATGGCTACACCTTC. Translation gives CAISETGNYGYTF.

This rearrangement joins TRBV25-1 to TRBJ1-1; D remains ambiguous. Between the trimmed V and J ends, which lost 1 base and 10 bases, there was a span of 13 bases. The CDR3 is made up of 13 amino acids. The germline CDR1 and CDR2 sequences are MGHDK and SYGVNS. The CDR3 loop reads CASSEFATGGAFF. The DNA of the CDR3 is TGTGCCAGCAGTGAATTTGCGACGGGAGGAGCTTTCTTT.

The genes are TRBV13 and TRBJ1-2; 8 bases are a match to TRBD1. Germline loops: CDR1 PRHDT, CDR2 FYEKMQ (reference sequence). The CDR3 has 11 amino acids. With V trimmed by 10 bases and J by 8 bases, 6 bases remained unmatched. The CDR3 sequence is CATPDRAGYTF. The CDR3 nucleotides are TGTGCCACTCCGGACAGGGCGGGCTACACCTTC.

This rearrangement joins TRBV5-1 to TRBJ1-1, with a tentative D call TRBD1 (5 bases). Trimming shortened V by 0 bases and J by 0 bases, and 9 bases separated the two germline ends. The V gene's germline CDR1 is SGHRS and CDR2 YFSETQ. This CDR3 contains 15 residues. CDR3 protein: CASSLAAGMNTEAFF. The CDR3 DNA is TGCGCCAGCAGCTTGGCAGCAGGGATGAACACTGAAGCTTTCTTT.

The rearrangement links TRBV6-6 to TRBJ1-1, with D possibly matching TRBD1 (5 bases). V lost 6 bases to trimming and J lost 6 bases, with 14 bases between them. Germline V lookup: CDR1 MNHNY, CDR2 SVGAGI (reference sequence). There are 13 residues in the CDR3. The DNA of the CDR3 is TGTGCCAGCAGCCCCGGGCCGGGGGCTGAAGCTTTCTTT. As protein: CASSPGPGAEAFF.

This clone was recorded once. V usage is TRBV2 and J usage is TRBJ2-7; a weak D match, TRBD2 (5 bases). Germline-derived CDR1 and CDR2 are SNHLY and FYNNEI. The CDR3 length is 14 residues. The V gene lost 4 bases and the J gene lost 2 bases, with 12 bases spanning the gap. The DNA of the CDR3 is TGTGCCAGCAGTGGGGTTAGCGCGACCTACGAGCAGTACTTC. This encodes CASSGVSATYEQYF.

This chain connects TRBV18 to TRBJ1-1; D gene unclear. Looked up from germline, CDR1 is KGHSH and CDR2 is LQKENI. The CDR3 loop spans 13 amino acids. The V gene lost 2 bases and the J gene lost 0 bases, with 4 bases spanning the gap. The CDR3 DNA reads TGTGCCAGCTCACCATCCGTGAACACTGAAGCTTTCTTT. Protein sequence: CASSPSVNTEAFF.

V and J are TRBV20-1 and TRBJ1-1; 8 bases line up with TRBD1. Germline CDR1 reads DFQATT; CDR2 reads SNEGSKA (reference sequence). This CDR3 has 11 amino acids. In DNA, the CDR3 is TGCAGATTAGACAGGGGCACTGAAGCTTTCTTT. This gives the protein CRLDRGTEAFF.

The chain combines TRBV5-1 with TRBJ1-2; 8 bases line up with TRBD1. The CDR3 sequence is 14 residues long. From germline, CDR1 is SGHRS and CDR2 YFSETQ. Trimming cost V 3 bases and J 10 bases; bases outside gene matches: 11. In nucleotides, the CDR3 is TGCGCCAGCAGCTCAAACCAGGGGGCTGGGGACTACACCTTC. As protein: CASSSNQGAGDYTF. Together with reference TRBV5-1 and TRBJ1-2, the CDR3 gives the full variable domain: KAGVTQTPRYLIKTRGQQVTLSCSPISGHRSVSWYQQTPGQGLQFLFEYFSETQRNKGNFPGRFSGRQFSNSRSEMNVSTLELGDSALYLCASSSNQGAGDYTFGSGTRLTVV.

This chain uses TRBV5-5 with TRBJ2-7; D is unclear. V was cut by 0 bases and J by 2 bases, with 9 bases left in between. CDR1 SGHKS and CDR2 YYEKEE come from the germline V gene (reference sequence). The length of the CDR3 is 14 residues. The CDR3 reads CASSLDHTPYEQYF. The CDR3 DNA reads TGTGCCAGCAGCTTGGATCACACCCCCTACGAGCAGTACTTC.

The chain recombines TRBV7-8 with TRBJ1-6; 7 bases are shared with TRBD1. The CDR3 spans 18 residues. V was pared by 4 bases and J by 4 bases, with 13 bases of the junction left unmatched. Germline V gene lookup returns CDR1 SGHVS and CDR2 FQNEAQ. The CDR3, as DNA: TGTGCCAGCAGCTCGCGACAGGGAAGGATTCCTTATAATTCACCCCTCCACTTT. Its protein product is CASSSRQGRIPYNSPLHF.

The rearrangement uses TRBV6-6 and TRBJ1-2; no reliable D call. CDR1 is MNHNY and CDR2 is SVGAGI in the germline V gene (reference sequence). CDR3 length equals 15 residues. Trimming shortened V by 0 bases and J by 3 bases, and 11 bases separated the two germline ends. In nucleotides, the CDR3 is TGTGCCAGCAGTTACTCGAATCCGGGGTACTATGGCTACACCTTC. Amino acids: CASSYSNPGYYGYTF.

This clone was observed a few times. Within the sample, other DNA sequences also encode this same CDR3. The chain couples TRBV4-1 to TRBJ1-1; D not certain. V lost 4 bases to trimming and J lost 5 bases, with 8 bases between them. The germline V gene encodes CDR1 MGHRA and CDR2 YSYEKL. The CDR3 contains 12 residues. The DNA for the CDR3 is TGCGCCAGCAGCCCGGGATATACTGAAGCTTTCTTT. This encodes CASSPGYTEAFF.

The V call is TRBV6-6, the J call TRBJ1-1, with 7 positions matching TRBD1. The CDR3 sequence is 15 residues long. Germline V gene sequence: CDR1 MNHNY, CDR2 SVGAGI (reference sequence). V gave up 5 bases and J gave up 4 bases; unmatched junction bases: 10. CDR3 residues: CASSTPQGVPTEAFF. The CDR3 bases are TGTGCCAGCAGTACTCCCCAGGGGGTACCCACTGAAGCTTTCTTT.

The chain joins TRBV7-8 to TRBJ1-5; no reliable D call. The CDR3 has 16 amino acids. Germline-derived CDR1 and CDR2 are SGHVS and FQNEAQ. V was trimmed by 1 base and J by 2 bases, leaving 12 bases between them. As DNA, the CDR3 is TGTGCCAGCAGCTTAGAGGAGGGTCGGGGCAATCAGCCCCAGCATTTT. Translating gives CASSLEEGRGNQPQHF.

The table lists this clone with a few counts. CDR3: CASSLNRMNTEAFF. The CDR3 DNA reads as TGTGCCAGCAGCTTAAACAGGATGAACACTGAAGCTTTCTTT. This sequence joins TRBV7-2 and TRBJ1-1, with a possible D match to TRBD1 (5 bases). The CDR3 consists of 14 residues. The V end lost 2 bases, the J end lost 0 bases, and 7 bases lay between the germline ends. CDR1 and CDR2 from the germline V gene are SGHTA and FQGNSA.

The chain uses TRBV5-6 and TRBJ2-7; TRBD1 might be the D (6 bases). CDR1 SGHDT and CDR2 YYEEEE come from the germline V gene. The CDR3 extends over 16 amino acids. Trimming removed 4 bases at V and 0 bases at J, with 17 bases between. The CDR3 loop reads CASSAAGTLASYEQYF. The CDR3 nucleotides read TGTGCCAGCAGCGCCGCCGGGACACTCGCCTCCTACGAGCAGTACTTC.

The chain links TRBV6-6 to TRBJ1-4; the match to TRBD1 covers 11 bases. Unmatched junction bases numbered 5, after V lost 6 bases and J lost 8 bases. Looked up from germline, CDR1 is MNHNY and CDR2 is SVGAGI (reference sequence). CDR3 size: 14 residues. The CDR3 is CASRPGTGGEKLFF. Here the CDR3 DNA reads TGTGCCAGCAGACCCGGGACAGGGGGGGAAAAACTGTTTTTT.

This clone has a handful of counts. The same CDR3 also results from other DNA sequences found in this sample. The chain recombines TRBV5-6 with TRBJ2-3, with TRBD2 identical over 8 bases. V dropped 4 bases and J dropped 0; count of bases not matched to a gene: 4. The germline V gene has CDR1 SGHDT and CDR2 YYEEEE. The CDR3 covers 15 residues. CDR3 in DNA: TGTGCCAGCAGCCCGACGGGGGGGAGCACAGATACGCAGTATTTT. Amino acids: CASSPTGGSTDTQYF.

This rearrangement joins TRBV15 to TRBJ1-1; maybe TRBD1 (5 bases). The length of the CDR3 is 18 residues. Germline V CDR1 and CDR2: LNHNV, YYDKDF (reference sequence). V was shortened by 7 bases and J by 1 base, with 25 bases between the two germline ends. This CDR3 reads CATKEGAGIDVGNTEAFF. CDR3 coding DNA: TGTGCCACCAAGGAAGGGGCAGGGATCGATGTAGGGAACACTGAAGCTTTCTTT.

Here the CDR3 reads CASRPRGRRNSPLHF. The CDR3 bases are TGTGCCAGCAGGCCCAGGGGACGGCGGAATTCACCCCTCCACTTT. The rearrangement joins TRBV12-1 to TRBJ1-6; the table's D call of TRBD1 was not tested on the DNA. TRBV12-1 is listed as a pseudogene. The CDR3 runs 15 residues.

Only one count was recorded for this clone. This chain uses TRBV2 with TRBJ2-5; a weak D match, TRBD2 (5 bases). V was shortened by 11 bases and J by 4 bases, with 32 bases between the two germline ends. Germline V lookup: CDR1 SNHLY, CDR2 FYNNEI. The CDR3 is 18 residues long. CDR3 loop: CARDGGRENIGIRETQYF. The CDR3, as DNA: TGTGCCCGCGACGGAGGTAGGGAGAATATAGGGATCCGAGAGACCCAGTACTTC.

This sequence joins TRBV13 and TRBJ1-2; D is unclear. The CDR3 extends over 13 amino acids. Germline CDR1 and CDR2: PRHDT and FYEKMQ (reference sequence). V dropped 1 base and J dropped 5 bases, with 8 bases sitting between them. As DNA, the CDR3 is TGTGCCAGCAGCTTAGAACCCCTATATGGCTACACCTTC. Amino acid sequence: CASSLEPLYGYTF.